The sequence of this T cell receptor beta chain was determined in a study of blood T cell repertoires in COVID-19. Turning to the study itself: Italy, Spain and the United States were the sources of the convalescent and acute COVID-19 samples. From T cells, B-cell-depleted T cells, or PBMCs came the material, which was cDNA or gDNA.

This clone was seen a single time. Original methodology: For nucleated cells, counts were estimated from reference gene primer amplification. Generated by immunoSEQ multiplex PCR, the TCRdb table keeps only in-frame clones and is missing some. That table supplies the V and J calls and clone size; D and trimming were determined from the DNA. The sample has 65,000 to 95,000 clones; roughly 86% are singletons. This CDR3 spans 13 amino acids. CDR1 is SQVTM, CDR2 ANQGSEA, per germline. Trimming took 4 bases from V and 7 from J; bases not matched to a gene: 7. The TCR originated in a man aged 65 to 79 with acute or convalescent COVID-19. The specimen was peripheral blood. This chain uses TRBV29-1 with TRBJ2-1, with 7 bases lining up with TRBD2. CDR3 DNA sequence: TGCAGCGTTGCACTAGCGAGGTGGAATGAGCAGTTCTTC. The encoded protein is CSVALARWNEQFF.